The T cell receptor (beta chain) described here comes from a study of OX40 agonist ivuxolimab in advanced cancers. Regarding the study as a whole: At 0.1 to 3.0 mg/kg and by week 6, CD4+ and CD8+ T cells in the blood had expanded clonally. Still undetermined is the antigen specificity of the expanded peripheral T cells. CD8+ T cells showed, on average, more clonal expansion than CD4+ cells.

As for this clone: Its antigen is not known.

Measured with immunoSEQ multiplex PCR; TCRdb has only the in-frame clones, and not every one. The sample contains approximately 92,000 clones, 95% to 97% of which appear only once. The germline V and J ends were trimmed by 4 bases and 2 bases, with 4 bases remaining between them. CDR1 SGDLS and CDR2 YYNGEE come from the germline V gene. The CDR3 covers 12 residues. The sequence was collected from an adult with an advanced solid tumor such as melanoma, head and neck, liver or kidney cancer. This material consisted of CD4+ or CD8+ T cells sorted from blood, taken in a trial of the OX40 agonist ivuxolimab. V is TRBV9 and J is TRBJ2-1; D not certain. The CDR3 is CASSSPYNEQFF. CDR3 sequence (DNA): TGTGCCAGCAGCTCTCCCTACAATGAGCAGTTCTTC.